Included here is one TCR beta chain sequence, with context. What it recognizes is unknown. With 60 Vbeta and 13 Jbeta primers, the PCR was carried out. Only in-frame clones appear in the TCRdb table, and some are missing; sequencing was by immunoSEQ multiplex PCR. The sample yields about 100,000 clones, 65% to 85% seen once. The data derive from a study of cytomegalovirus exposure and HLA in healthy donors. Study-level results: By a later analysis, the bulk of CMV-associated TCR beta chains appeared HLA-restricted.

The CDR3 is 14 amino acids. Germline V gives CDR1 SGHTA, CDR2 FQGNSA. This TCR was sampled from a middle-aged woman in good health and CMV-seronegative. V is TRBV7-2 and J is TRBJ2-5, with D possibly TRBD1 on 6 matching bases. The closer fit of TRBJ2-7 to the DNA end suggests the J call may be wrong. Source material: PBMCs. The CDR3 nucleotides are TGTGCCAGCAGCTTAGTGCAGGGGCTGCACGAGCAGTACTTC. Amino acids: CASSLVQGLHEQYF.